This passage covers 18 T cell receptor beta chains from one sample sequenced in a study of T cell responses to AZD1222 COVID-19 vaccine. The data were produced by immunoSEQ multiplex PCR, yet TCRdb's version contains in-frame clones alone and is incomplete. The sample consists of 100,000 to 150,000 clones, around 87% of them appearing once. Sequencing was performed on peripheral blood, taken on day 0 of AZD1222 vaccination. All receptors come from an adult in good health.

This chain links TRBV18 with TRBJ1-4; no firm D call. Trimming took off 3 bases at V and 5 bases at J, with 10 bases between the two ends. There are 14 residues in the CDR3. Germline lookup yields CDR1 KGHSH and CDR2 LQKENI. CDR3 amino acids: CASSPLDVNEKLFF. CDR3 DNA sequence: TGTGCCAGCTCACCGCTAGACGTCAATGAAAAACTGTTTTTT.

This clone was detected a few times. The rearrangement links TRBV6-5 to TRBJ2-7, with TRBD2 matching over 8 bases. V was clipped by 0 bases and J by 3 bases; unmatched bases: 7. The CDR3 totals 16 residues. Germline V gene sequence: CDR1 MNHEY, CDR2 SVGAGI. CDR3 DNA sequence: TGTGCCAGCAGTTACTCGTTTGGGGGGACTAGCTACGAGCAGTACTTC. It codes for CASSYSFGGTSYEQYF.

The chain couples TRBV2 to TRBJ2-2, with TRBD1 identical over 8 bases. The CDR3 has 14 residues. Trimming cost V 8 bases and J 4 bases; bases outside gene matches: 6. Germline-derived CDR1 and CDR2 are SNHLY and FYNNEI. Here the CDR3 DNA reads TGTGCCAGCCTCAGGGGGCCGGGCACCGGGGAGCTGTTTTTT. It codes for CASLRGPGTGELFF.

The V gene is TRBV19, the J gene TRBJ1-5; 9 positions agree with TRBD1. V shed 4 bases and J 4 bases; nucleotides not matched to a gene: 11. The CDR3 runs to 17 residues. Germline lookup yields CDR1 LNHDA and CDR2 SQIVND (reference sequence). The CDR3 DNA reads TGTGCCAGTAGTAGCCCGAACAGGGGGCGCAGTAATCAGCCCCAGCATTTT. Its protein is CASSSPNRGRSNQPQHF.

Concerning this clone itself: An end of the junction differs from the germline gene, which may be a read error. This sequence joins TRBV5-1 and TRBJ1-3, with TRBD1 as a possible D gene (5 bases). The CDR3 loop spans 14 amino acids. Per germline, CDR1 SGHRS and CDR2 YFSETQ. The DNA for the CDR3 is TGCGCCAGCAGATTGGGGACCTCTGGAAACACCATATATTTT. This sequence encodes CASRLGTSGNTIYF. Combining the CDR3 with reference TRBV5-1 and TRBJ1-3 gives the whole variable domain KAGVTQTPRYLIKTRGQQVTLSCSPISGHRSVSWYQQTPGQGLQFLFEYFSETQRNKGNFPGRFSGRQFSNSRSEMNVSTLELGDSALYLCASRLGTSGNTIYFGEGSWLTVV.

The rearrangement links TRBV9 to TRBJ2-5; D not resolved. Trimming removed 0 bases from V and 5 bases from J, with 11 bases in between. CDR3 length: 14 amino acids. Per the germline V gene, CDR1 is SGDLS and CDR2 is YYNGEE. The CDR3 region has the DNA TGTGCCAGCAGCGTAGGGGCAGCTGGGGAGACCCAGTACTTC. Protein product: CASSVGAAGETQYF.

This chain connects TRBV15 to TRBJ2-2, with D possibly being TRBD1 (6 bases). V was clipped by 0 bases and J by 0 bases, with 11 bases between them. CDR3 length: 17 amino acids. Germline CDR1 is LNHNV and CDR2 is YYDKDF (reference sequence). This chain's CDR3 is CATSRERWTANTGELFF. CDR3 nucleotide sequence: TGTGCCACCAGCAGAGAGCGCTGGACAGCGAACACCGGGGAGCTGTTTTTT.

The chain has TRBV9 and TRBJ2-2; D could derive from TRBD1 or TRBD2 (5 bases each). This CDR3 has 13 residues. CDR1 is SGDLS and CDR2 is YYNGEE in the germline V gene. Trimming pared 8 bases from V and 3 bases from J, leaving 11 bases between. The CDR3 loop is CASTRGDTGELFF. CDR3 in DNA: TGTGCCAGTACCCGGGGCGACACCGGGGAGCTGTTTTTT.

This clone has a handful of counts. This chain connects TRBV19 to TRBJ1-1; no clear D. The CDR3 spans 14 residues. V shed 0 bases and J shed 3 bases, with 8 bases lying between them. Germline values: CDR1 LNHDA, CDR2 SQIVND (reference sequence). This CDR3 is CASSIEAYHTEAFF. Written as DNA, the CDR3 is TGTGCCAGTAGTATAGAGGCGTATCACACTGAAGCTTTCTTT.

The chain combines TRBV12-3 or TRBV12-4 with TRBJ2-1; D remains unclear. V lost 5 bases to trimming and J lost 0 bases, with 5 bases between them. CDR3 size: 13 residues. CDR3 region: CASSRSSYNEQFF. In DNA, the CDR3 is TGTGCCAGCAGTAGGAGCTCCTACAATGAGCAGTTCTTC.

The V and J genes are TRBV4-2 and TRBJ2-3; TRBD2 matches at 9 bases. Germline V gives CDR1 LGHNA, CDR2 YNFKEQ. J gave up 1 base and V 5 bases, and 13 bases lay outside the gene matches. This CDR3 has 18 amino acids. For the CDR3, the DNA is TGTGCCAGCAGCGCCGGGACTAGCACGGTGTCTGGCACAGATACGCAGTATTTT. Translating it yields CASSAGTSTVSGTDTQYF.

V gene TRBV9 combines with J gene TRBJ1-2; D gene unclear. The CDR3 runs to 15 residues. Trimming shortened V by 4 bases and J by 2 bases, and 15 bases separated the two germline ends. Looked up from germline, CDR1 is SGDLS and CDR2 is YYNGEE. CDR3 nucleotide sequence: TGTGCCAGCAGCCCCATGCCTCCGACCAACTATGGCTACACCTTC. It yields the protein CASSPMPPTNYGYTF.

This sequence joins TRBV19 and TRBJ2-7; D may be TRBD1 (7 bases). Germline CDR1 is LNHDA and CDR2 is SQIVND (reference sequence). V was pared by 1 base and J by 4 bases, with 11 bases between. There are 14 residues in the CDR3. CDR3 region: CASSIGPGGYEQYF. The CDR3 region has the DNA TGTGCCAGTAGTATAGGGCCAGGGGGGTACGAGCAGTACTTC.

The CDR3 region is CAISDLAGTAANQPQHF. The CDR3 DNA sequence: TGTGCCATCAGTGACTTGGCCGGGACGGCTGCTAATCAGCCCCAGCATTTT. The chain couples TRBV10-3 to TRBJ1-5, with D possibly matching TRBD1 (5 bases). The V gene lost 3 bases and the J gene lost 4 bases, with 19 bases spanning the gap. The CDR3 covers 17 residues. In germline, CDR1 is ENHRY, CDR2 SYGVKD.

The chain carries TRBV5-1 and TRBJ2-7, with a possible D match to TRBD1 (6 bases). The germline V gene has CDR1 SGHRS and CDR2 YFSETQ. This CDR3 region has 12 residues. Trimming shortened V by 4 bases and J by 3 bases, and 8 bases separated the two germline ends. CDR3 sequence: CASSEQGYEQYF. The CDR3 DNA reads TGCGCCAGCAGCGAACAGGGCTACGAGCAGTACTTC.

The chain recombines TRBV3-1 (or the pseudogene TRBV3-2) with TRBJ2-6; D is unresolved. The CDR3 consists of 15 residues. CDR1 is LGHDT, CDR2 YNNKEL, per germline (reference sequence). Trimming removed 7 bases from V and 1 base from J, with 11 bases in between. CDR3 coding DNA: TGTGCCAGCACTGGCCGACGGTCTGGGGCCAACGTCCTGACTTTC. It codes for CASTGRRSGANVLTF.

This chain links TRBV6-2 or TRBV6-3 with TRBJ1-2, with 7 nucleotides matching TRBD1. Trimming took 6 bases from V and 6 from J; bases not matched to a gene: 10. CDR1 and CDR2 from the germline V gene are MNHEY and SVGEGT. This CDR3 contains 14 residues. The DNA of the CDR3 is TGTGCCAGCAGCTTGCTGACAGGGCCGCATGGCTACACCTTC. Translated, it gives CASSLLTGPHGYTF.

V and J are TRBV5-1 and TRBJ1-4; D uncertain. V gave up 3 bases and J gave up 5 bases, with 14 bases separating them. The CDR3 has 15 residues. Germline V lookup: CDR1 SGHRS, CDR2 YFSETQ. The CDR3 protein is CASSSVPNGNEKLFF. CDR3 DNA: TGCGCCAGCAGCTCCGTCCCTAATGGCAATGAAAAACTGTTTTTT. Full variable domain (outside the CDR3, taken from reference TRBV5-1 and TRBJ1-4): KAGVTQTPRYLIKTRGQQVTLSCSPISGHRSVSWYQQTPGQGLQFLFEYFSETQRNKGNFPGRFSGRQFSNSRSEMNVSTLELGDSALYLCASSSVPNGNEKLFFGSGTQLSVL.